The sequence of this T cell receptor delta chain was determined in a study of Vδ1+ human thymocytes. Overall study findings and caveats: Thymic TRG and TRD repertoires appeared highly polyclonal.

Sequences come from RNA converted to cDNA by reverse transcription. The CDR3 regions were amplified by multiplex PCR from V-gene primers to a constant-region primer. TCRdb re-called the multiplex PCR reads with CATT. The sample has roughly 50,000 delta-chain clones, 15% seen once. This clone was seen more than once but under ten times. Its antigen remains unidentified. CDR3 length: 21 residues. After removal of 0 bases from V and 0 bases from J, the junction contained 13 bases not matched to a gene. From germline, CDR1 is TSWWSYY and CDR2 QGS. This clonotype originated in a boy under two years old who had congenital heart surgery. What was sequenced was Vdelta1+ gamma-delta thymocytes from the thymus. This sample's subset: FACS-sorted CD3+ TCRalphabeta- TCRVdelta1+ TCRVdelta2- thymocytes. The chain has TRDV1 and TRDJ1, with TRDD3 identical over 13 bases. As DNA, the CDR3 is TGTGCTCTTGGGGAACTTGTAAACCCGTACTGGGGGATACGGTACACCGATAAACTCATCTTT. Amino acids: CALGELVNPYWGIRYTDKLIF.